The present TCR beta chain was sequenced within a study of patients with pleural tuberculosis. A single record per CDR3 protein comes from TCRdb applying MiXCR to the reads. The profile covers 29,000 or so distinct CDR3 sequences, with 15% to 20% appearing a single time and 3.5% taken by the ten largest. This CDR3 has 14 residues. CDR1 SGHVS and CDR2 FQNEAQ come from the germline V gene. The V end lost 0 bases, the J end lost 4 bases, and 9 bases lay between the germline ends. This clonotype occurred many times. Sequencing was done on a sample of peripheral blood. The chain recombines TRBV7-8 with TRBJ1-1; D unresolved. The origin of this receptor is a human donor with pleural tuberculosis. CDR3 protein: CASSLATGSTEAFF. The CDR3 DNA sequence: TGTGCCAGCAGCTTAGCGACCGGGAGCACTGAAGCTTTCTTT.